These 13 T cell receptor beta chains were all obtained from the same sample, sequenced in a study of control samples from healthy donors and cancer patients. TCRdb's table, derived via immunoSEQ multiplex PCR, lists solely in-frame clones and lacks some. Altogether about 47,000 clones are present, 80% being singletons, with the ten largest covering around a tenth. The source material was blood. The receptors originated from a man between 70 and 80 years old in good health.

The chain links TRBV19 to TRBJ1-2; unclear D gene. With 1 base removed from V and 4 bases from J, the gap between germline ends came to 13 bases. Per germline, CDR1 LNHDA and CDR2 SQIVND (reference sequence). This CDR3 contains 15 residues. Written as DNA, the CDR3 is TGTGCCAGTAGTATAGGGACGACCGTCCCCTATGGCTACACCTTC. Amino acids: CASSIGTTVPYGYTF.

This chain uses TRBV12-3 or TRBV12-4 with TRBJ1-1; D gene ambiguous. V dropped 3 bases and J dropped 6 bases, with 8 bases sitting between them. This CDR3 comprises 12 residues. This CDR3 reads CASSLEGSEAFF. In DNA form, the CDR3 reads TGTGCCAGCAGTTTGGAGGGCTCTGAAGCTTTCTTT.

The chain carries TRBV14 and TRBJ2-6, with D hard to call. CDR1 SGHDN and CDR2 FVKESK come from the germline V gene. Trimming removed 4 bases at V and 4 bases at J, with 8 bases between. The CDR3 length is 14 residues. CDR3 nucleotides: TGTGCCAGCAGCCGAAGTGGCGGGGCCAACGTCCTGACTTTC. Amino acid sequence: CASSRSGGANVLTF.

The chain joins TRBV7-2 to TRBJ1-4, with D perhaps matching TRBD1 (5 bases). The CDR3 has 16 amino acids. CDR1 is SGHTA and CDR2 is FQGNSA in the germline V gene. V was pared by 4 bases and J by 4 bases, with 16 bases between. The CDR3 DNA sequence: TGTGCCAGCAGCTCCTTCGTGGGGGGGTTTAATGAAAAACTGTTTTTT. Translation: CASSSFVGGFNEKLFF.

V gene TRBV5-1 combines with J gene TRBJ2-1; D assignment may be TRBD1 or TRBD2 (5 bases each). Trimming removed 9 bases from V and 4 bases from J, with 17 bases in between. The germline V gene encodes CDR1 SGHRS and CDR2 YFSETQ. The CDR3 sequence is 14 residues long. The CDR3 spells CATSVGGGYNEQFF. The CDR3 coding sequence is TGCGCCACCTCCGTTGGTGGGGGTTACAATGAGCAGTTCTTC.

The CDR3 coding sequence is TGTGCCAGCAGCCTCGTGGGTCTAAGCTCACCCCTCCACTTT. It translates to CASSLVGLSSPLHF. J is TRBJ1-6 and V is TRBV7-6; D gene ambiguous. Germline-derived CDR1 and CDR2 are SGHVS and FNYEAQ. V was clipped by 5 bases and J by 10 bases, with 15 bases between them. This CDR3 is built from 14 residues.

V usage is TRBV11-2 and J usage is TRBJ2-1; D is perhaps TRBD2 (7 bases). The CDR3 contains 15 residues. The V gene's germline CDR1 is SGHAT and CDR2 FQNNGV. Trimming removed 6 bases at V and 6 bases at J, with 18 bases between. CDR3 loop: CASSPLGGAANEQFF. CDR3 in DNA: TGTGCCAGCAGTCCATTGGGGGGGGCGGCCAATGAGCAGTTCTTC.

This chain links TRBV18 with TRBJ1-5, with 9 bases that match TRBD1. The CDR3 length is 13 residues. V shed 5 bases and J 6 bases; nucleotides not matched to a gene: 2. The germline V gene encodes CDR1 KGHSH and CDR2 LQKENI. The chain's CDR3 is CASSGTGSQPQHF. The CDR3 coding sequence is TGTGCCAGCTCAGGGACAGGGAGTCAGCCCCAGCATTTT. Using reference TRBV18 and TRBJ1-5 for the parts outside the CDR3, the full variable domain is NAGVMQNPRHLVRRRGQEARLRCSPMKGHSHVYWYRQLPEEGLKFMVYLQKENIIDESGMPKERFSAEFPKEGPSILRIQQVVRGDSAAYFCASSGTGSQPQHFGDGTRLSIL.

This sequence joins TRBV15 and TRBJ1-5; D remains unclear. CDR1 is LNHNV and CDR2 is YYDKDF in the germline V gene (reference sequence). The CDR3 covers 13 residues. Between the trimmed V and J ends, which lost 3 bases and 4 bases, there was a span of 7 bases. The CDR3 region is CATSSLGNQPQHF. The CDR3 DNA follows: TGTGCCACCAGCAGTCTAGGGAATCAGCCCCAGCATTTT.

This sequence joins TRBV6-2 or TRBV6-3 and TRBJ2-6; 7 nucleotides align to TRBD2. The CDR3 length is 17 residues. Germline CDR1 MNHEY, CDR2 SVGEGT. The V segment lost 6 bases and the J segment 0 bases; nucleotides outside the gene matches: 8. The CDR3 DNA reads TGTGCCAGCAGCACCAGGGAGGGACCCTCTGGGGCCAACGTCCTGACTTTC. The encoded protein is CASSTREGPSGANVLTF.

The chain has TRBV3-1 (or the pseudogene TRBV3-2) and TRBJ2-5; D may be TRBD2 (5 bases). V was clipped by 0 bases and J by 5 bases, with 10 bases between them. Looked up from germline, CDR1 is LGHDT and CDR2 is YNNKEL (reference sequence). The CDR3 has 14 amino acids. The CDR3 spells CASSQDTRGETQYF. Here the CDR3 DNA reads TGTGCCAGCAGCCAAGATACCAGAGGGGAGACCCAGTACTTC.

The table lists this clone with a few counts. J is TRBJ1-3 and V is TRBV10-1; tentative D call: TRBD1 (6 bases). Germline loops: CDR1 WNHNN, CDR2 SYGVQD (reference sequence). The CDR3 extends over 15 amino acids. Trimming pared 2 bases from V and 2 bases from J, leaving 10 bases between. CDR3 DNA: TGCGCCAGCAGTGAGGGGGGGGCGGCTGGAAACACCATATATTTT. As protein: CASSEGGAAGNTIYF.

The CDR3 nucleotides are TGTGCCAGCAGTTTTAATTCAGGGGTCGGAAACACCATATATTTT. Encoded protein: CASSFNSGVGNTIYF. V and J are TRBV28 and TRBJ1-3, with D maybe TRBD1 (6 bases). Germline V gene lookup returns CDR1 MDHEN and CDR2 SYDVKM. The CDR3 loop spans 15 amino acids. Trimming cost V 3 bases and J 4 bases, with 13 bases left between them.